This TCR beta chain was recovered during a study of control samples from healthy donors and cancer patients. Germline V gene lookup returns CDR1 SGHVS and CDR2 FQNEAQ. There are 14 residues in the CDR3. With 3 bases removed from V and 5 bases from J, the gap between germline ends came to 13 bases. Method: immunoSEQ multiplex PCR; TCRdb's copy keeps in-frame clones and lacks some. This repertoire shows 200,000 or so clones, roughly 94% found once; its top ten account for about 1.6%. The J gene is TRBJ1-1, the V gene TRBV7-8; D is perhaps TRBD1 (5 bases). Input material: blood. This TCR derives from a middle-aged man in good health. This CDR3 reads CASSFISRATEAFF. The CDR3 region has the DNA TGTGCCAGCAGCTTTATAAGCAGGGCTACTGAAGCTTTCTTT.